These 2 T cell receptor beta chains were all obtained from the same sample, sequenced in a study of cytomegalovirus exposure and HLA in healthy donors. Profiled with immunoSEQ multiplex PCR; TCRdb holds only in-frame clones, not every one. The sample lists about 150,000 clones, 70% to 90% occurring once. Sequencing was carried out using PBMCs. Receptor source: a human donor in good health.

V gene TRBV4-2 combines with J gene TRBJ2-1; 14 positions match TRBD2. The CDR3 sequence is 16 residues long. The ends lost 0 bases at V and 6 bases at J; junction bases unmatched: 1. Germline lookup yields CDR1 LGHNA and CDR2 YNFKEQ. The CDR3 is CASSQDGTSGGNEQFF. The CDR3 DNA follows: TGTGCCAGCAGCCAAGACGGGACTAGCGGGGGCAATGAGCAGTTCTTC.

The chain links TRBV6-1 to TRBJ2-7, with 8 bases that match TRBD1. CDR3 length: 15 amino acids. Germline CDR1 reads MNHNS; CDR2 reads SASEGT. V lost 0 bases, J lost 4 bases, and 5 bases stayed unmatched. The chain's CDR3 is CASSEAAGGWYEQYF. In DNA, the CDR3 is TGTGCCAGCAGTGAAGCAGCAGGGGGCTGGTACGAGCAGTACTTC.